This TCR beta chain was identified in a study of regulatory T cells in long-lasting Graves disease. Regarding time point: newly diagnosed GD, antithyroid drugs for less than 3 months. RNA extracted from PBMCs served as the sequencing template. Concerning this clonotype: The antigen is undetermined.

Building the TCR beta libraries relied on iRepertoire HTBI primers, and CDR3 regions underwent Arm-PCR. Methods used by the authors: The study identified more than 50 TRBV and approximately 14 TRBJ segments across samples. MiXCR was run by TCRdb on the multiplex PCR reads, yielding one entry per CDR3 protein. The V and J calls come from TCRdb's annotation, not from the publication. The top ten clones hold 25% to 30% of a sample with approximately 350,000 distinct CDR3 sequences, 16% of them seen once. The study, taken as a whole, reports: The researchers studied only peripheral blood, not thyroid tissue.

Another study also made use of these data, one on T cells in Graves' hyperthyroidism and ophthalmopathy. That paper states: The primer set for the first-round RT-PCR of the TCR CDR3 was HTBI.

This specimen consisted of peripheral blood mononuclear cells (PBMCs), obtained at new diagnosis, from a patient treated with antithyroid drugs. The receptor's source is a man aged 35 to 55 with Graves disease.

The CDR3 coding sequence is TGTGCCAGCAGTTATAACCAGGGCCGAGGCTACACCTTC. It translates to CASSYNQGRGYTF. The chain recombines TRBV12-3 or TRBV12-4 with TRBJ1-2, with D possibly being TRBD1 (5 bases). Trimming left V 4 bases short and J 8 bases short, with 14 bases between. The CDR3 is 13 residues long.